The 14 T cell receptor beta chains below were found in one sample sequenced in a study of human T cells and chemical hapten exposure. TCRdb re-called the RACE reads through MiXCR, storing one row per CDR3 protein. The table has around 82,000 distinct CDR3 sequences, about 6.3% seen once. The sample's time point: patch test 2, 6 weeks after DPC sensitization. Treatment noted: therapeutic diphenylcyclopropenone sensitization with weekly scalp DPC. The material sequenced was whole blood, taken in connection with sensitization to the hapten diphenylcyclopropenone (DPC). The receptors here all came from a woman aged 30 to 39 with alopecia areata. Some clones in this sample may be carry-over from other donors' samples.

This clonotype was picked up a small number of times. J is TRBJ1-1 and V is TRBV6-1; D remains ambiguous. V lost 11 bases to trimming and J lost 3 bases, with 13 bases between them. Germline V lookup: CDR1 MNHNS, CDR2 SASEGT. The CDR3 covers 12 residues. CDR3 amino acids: CAARLGYTEAFF. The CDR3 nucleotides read TGTGCCGCGCGACTGGGATACACTGAAGCTTTCTTT.

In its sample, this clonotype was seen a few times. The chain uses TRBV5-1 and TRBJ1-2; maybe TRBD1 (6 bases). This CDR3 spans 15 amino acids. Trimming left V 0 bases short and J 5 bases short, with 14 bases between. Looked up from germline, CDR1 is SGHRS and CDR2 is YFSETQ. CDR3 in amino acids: CASSLGPGDIYGYTF. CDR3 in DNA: TGCGCCAGCAGCTTGGGTCCCGGGGACATTTATGGCTACACCTTC.

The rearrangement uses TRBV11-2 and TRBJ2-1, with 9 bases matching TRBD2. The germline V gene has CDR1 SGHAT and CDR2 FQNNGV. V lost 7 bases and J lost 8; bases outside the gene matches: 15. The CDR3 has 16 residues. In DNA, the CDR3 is TGTGCCAGCACCACTGAGCGGGGGGCCGGCCAGGATGAGCAGTTCTTC. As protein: CASTTERGAGQDEQFF.

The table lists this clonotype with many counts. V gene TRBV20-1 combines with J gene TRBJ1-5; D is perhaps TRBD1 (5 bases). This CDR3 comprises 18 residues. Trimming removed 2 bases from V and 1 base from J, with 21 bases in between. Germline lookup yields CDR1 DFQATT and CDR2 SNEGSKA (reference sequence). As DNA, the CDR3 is TGCAGTGCTAGATCAGGGACGGGGGAATCGAGAAGCAATCAGCCCCAGCATTTT. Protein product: CSARSGTGESRSNQPQHF.

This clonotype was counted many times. CDR3 region: CASIIPQGGDEQFF. CDR3 sequence (DNA): TGTGCCAGCATCATACCGCAAGGGGGCGATGAGCAGTTCTTC. This sequence joins TRBV27 and TRBJ2-1, with 7 bases matching TRBD1. Germline V gene lookup returns CDR1 MNHEY and CDR2 SMNVEV (reference sequence). J was trimmed by 8 bases and V by 7 bases; bases with no gene match: 11. CDR3 length: 14 residues.

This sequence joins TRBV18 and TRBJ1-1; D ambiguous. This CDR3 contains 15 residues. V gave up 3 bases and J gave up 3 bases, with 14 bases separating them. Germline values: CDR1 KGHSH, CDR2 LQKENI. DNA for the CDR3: TGTGCCAGCTCACCTCTGTCGGGGTTGGACACTGAAGCTTTCTTT. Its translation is CASSPLSGLDTEAFF.

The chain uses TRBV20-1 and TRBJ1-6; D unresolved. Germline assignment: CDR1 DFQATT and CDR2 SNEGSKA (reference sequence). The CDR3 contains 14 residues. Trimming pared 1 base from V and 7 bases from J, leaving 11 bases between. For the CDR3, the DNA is TGCAGTGCTAGAGTTACAGAGAGGAATTCACCCCTCCACTTT. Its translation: CSARVTERNSPLHF.

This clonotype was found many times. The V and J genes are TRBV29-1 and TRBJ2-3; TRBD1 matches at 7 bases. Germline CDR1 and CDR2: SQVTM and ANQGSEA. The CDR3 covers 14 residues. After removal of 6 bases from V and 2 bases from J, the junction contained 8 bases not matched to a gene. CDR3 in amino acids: CSVLGGSHTDTQYF. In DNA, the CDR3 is TGCAGCGTGCTAGGGGGCTCCCACACAGATACGCAGTATTTT.

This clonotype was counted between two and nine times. CDR3 sequence (DNA): TGCGCCAGCAGCCAAGGACTAGCGGAGTCAGATACGCAGTATTTT. Translated, it gives CASSQGLAESDTQYF. The V gene is TRBV5-1, the J gene TRBJ2-3; 10 nucleotides line up with TRBD2. Germline CDR1 reads SGHRS; CDR2 reads YFSETQ. J was trimmed by 4 bases and V by 4 bases; bases with no gene match: 6. The CDR3 contains 15 residues. Using reference TRBV5-1 and TRBJ2-3 for the parts outside the CDR3, the full variable domain is KAGVTQTPRYLIKTRGQQVTLSCSPISGHRSVSWYQQTPGQGLQFLFEYFSETQRNKGNFPGRFSGRQFSNSRSEMNVSTLELGDSALYLCASSQGLAESDTQYFGPGTRLTVL.

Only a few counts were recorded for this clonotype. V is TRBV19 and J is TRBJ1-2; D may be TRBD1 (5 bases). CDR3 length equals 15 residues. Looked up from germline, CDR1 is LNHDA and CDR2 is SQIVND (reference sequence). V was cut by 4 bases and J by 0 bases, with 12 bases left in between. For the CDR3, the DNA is TGTGCCAGTAGTAGACTACAGGAGACTAACTATGGCTACACCTTC. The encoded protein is CASSRLQETNYGYTF.

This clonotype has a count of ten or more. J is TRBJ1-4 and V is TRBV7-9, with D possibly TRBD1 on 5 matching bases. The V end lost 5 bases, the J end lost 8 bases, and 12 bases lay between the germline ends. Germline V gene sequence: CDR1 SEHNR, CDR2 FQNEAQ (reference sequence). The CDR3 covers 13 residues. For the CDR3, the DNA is TGTGCCAGCAGCCAACAGGTCGGGGAAAAACTGTTTTTT. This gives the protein CASSQQVGEKLFF.

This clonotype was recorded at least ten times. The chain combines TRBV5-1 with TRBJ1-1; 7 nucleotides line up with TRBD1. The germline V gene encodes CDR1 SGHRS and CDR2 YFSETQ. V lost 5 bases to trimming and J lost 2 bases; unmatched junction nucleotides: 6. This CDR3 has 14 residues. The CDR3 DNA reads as TGCGCCAGCAGACCGGGACAGACCAACACTGAAGCTTTCTTT. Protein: CASRPGQTNTEAFF. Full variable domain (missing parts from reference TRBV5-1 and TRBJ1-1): KAGVTQTPRYLIKTRGQQVTLSCSPISGHRSVSWYQQTPGQGLQFLFEYFSETQRNKGNFPGRFSGRQFSNSRSEMNVSTLELGDSALYLCASRPGQTNTEAFFGQGTRLTVV.

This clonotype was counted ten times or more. The CDR3 region has the DNA TGCAGTGCTTCCCAAACAAACTCTGGAAACACCATATATTTT. Translating it yields CSASQTNSGNTIYF. This chain uses TRBV20-1 with TRBJ1-3; no firm D call. This CDR3 contains 14 residues. Germline V gene data show CDR1 as DFQATT and CDR2 as SNEGSKA (reference sequence). The germline V and J ends were trimmed by 5 bases and 0 bases, with 11 bases remaining between them.

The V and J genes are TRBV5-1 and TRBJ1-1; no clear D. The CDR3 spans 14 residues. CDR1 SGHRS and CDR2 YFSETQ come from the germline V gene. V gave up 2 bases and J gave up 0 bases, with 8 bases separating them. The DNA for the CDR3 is TGCGCCAGCAGCTTAGGGCTTCTGAACACTGAAGCTTTCTTT. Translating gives CASSLGLLNTEAFF.